This TCR beta chain was documented in a study of blood T cells in healthy people across ages. Overall study findings and caveats: Donor CMV status, an unknown factor, possibly confounded changes in expanded clonotypes. There was a strong correlation between TCR beta diversity and naive T cell percentage.

Trimming stripped 2 bases from V and 0 bases from J, with 12 bases between. The CDR3 sequence is 16 residues long. Looked up from germline, CDR1 is SNHLY and CDR2 is FYNNEI. It was with a sample-barcoded 5' primer and a J-beta primer mix that a second PCR of roughly 6 to 12 cycles was run. Using its own MiXCR run on the 5' RACE reads, TCRdb lists one record per CDR3 protein. This table has about 900,000 distinct CDR3 sequences, 62% appearing once. Worth noting for this clonotype: Its antigen remains unknown.

The chain couples TRBV2 to TRBJ2-3; TRBD2 is a possible D gene (6 bases). Sequencing was done on a sample of blood. The TCR comes from a man younger than 45 in good health. The chain's CDR3 is CASSERRDLSTDTQYF. CDR3 nucleotides: TGTGCCAGCAGTGAAAGGAGGGATTTGAGCACAGATACGCAGTATTTT.